The sequence of this TCR beta chain was determined in a study of cytotoxic CD8 clonotypes in ibrutinib-treated CLL. For the study at large: There were about 11 relapsed/refractory patients and more than 14 treatment-naive patients, and around 18 were IGHV unmutated.

This clone was found once. Libraries were prepared by immunoSEQ multiplex PCR; TCRdb keeps only in-frame clonotypes and omits some of them. The sample has 300,000 to 400,000 clones; approximately 67% are singletons. The V end was cut by 1 base, the J end by 6 bases, with 12 bases between. Germline V CDR1 and CDR2: SGHTA, FQGTGA. There are 15 residues in the CDR3. The material was PBMCs, obtained after 36 months of ibrutinib treatment. The chain combines TRBV7-3 with TRBJ2-2; no firm D call. The receptor was isolated from a human donor with chronic lymphocytic leukemia. CDR3 DNA: TGTGCCAGCAGCTTAAATAGTGAGAGGTCCGGGGAGCTGTTTTTT. Translation: CASSLNSERSGELFF.